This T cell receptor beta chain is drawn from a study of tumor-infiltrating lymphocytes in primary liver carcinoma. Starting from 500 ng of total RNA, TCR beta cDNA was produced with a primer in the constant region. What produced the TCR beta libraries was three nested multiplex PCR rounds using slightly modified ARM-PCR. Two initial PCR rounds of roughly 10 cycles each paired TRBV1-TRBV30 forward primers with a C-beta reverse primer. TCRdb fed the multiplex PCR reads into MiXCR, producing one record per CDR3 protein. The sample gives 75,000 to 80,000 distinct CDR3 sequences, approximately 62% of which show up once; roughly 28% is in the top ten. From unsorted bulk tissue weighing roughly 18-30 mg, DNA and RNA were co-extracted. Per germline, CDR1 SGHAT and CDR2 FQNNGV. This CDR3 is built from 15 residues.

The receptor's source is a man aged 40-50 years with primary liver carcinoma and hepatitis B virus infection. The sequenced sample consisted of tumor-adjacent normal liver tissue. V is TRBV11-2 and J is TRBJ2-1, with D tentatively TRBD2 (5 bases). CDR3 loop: CGSSDPLEYYNEQFF. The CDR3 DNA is TGTGGCAGTAGCGACCCCCTGGAGTACTACAATGAGCAGTTCTTC.